This T cell receptor beta chain derives from a study of blood T cell repertoires in COVID-19. Study in general: Both acute and convalescent COVID-19 samples were obtained from the United States, Italy and Spain.

This clone has only a few counts. Ages ranged from roughly 18 to 100 years, with residence in more than 20 US areas. Per the authors' pipeline: Reference gene primers were amplified, and this amplification served to estimate nucleated cell counts. Method: immunoSEQ multiplex PCR; TCRdb's copy keeps in-frame clones and lacks some. Clone size and V and J calls were adopted from that table, with D and trimming inferred from the DNA. The sample holds 270,000 or so clones, around 84% seen once. The CDR3 is 14 amino acids. The germline gives CDR1 SGHDT, CDR2 YYEEEE. Losses at the gene ends were 2 bases for V and 5 bases for J; bases not matched to a gene: 4.

The sequencing sample was made of PBMCs or T cells enriched from blood (not recorded which). The TCR sequence derives from a woman in her fifties or sixties who had been exposed to COVID-19. The V gene is TRBV5-6, the J gene TRBJ2-3; 8 positions match TRBD2. CDR3 loop: CASSFTAGVDTQYF. DNA for the CDR3: TGTGCCAGCAGCTTCACAGCGGGGGTAGATACGCAGTATTTT.